This T cell receptor beta chain appears in the sequencing data of a study of blood T cell repertoires in COVID-19. Overall study context: Samples of COVID-19 (acute and convalescent) were obtained from the United States, Italy and Spain. Nucleic acid was either cDNA or gDNA, and it came from T cells, B-cell-depleted T cells, or PBMCs.

Authors' data handling: Estimation of nucleated cell counts was performed using reference gene primer amplification. Clones were sequenced by immunoSEQ multiplex PCR, and TCRdb holds only the in-frame ones, with some missing. Clonal size and the V and J genes are those of that table, whereas D and trimming came from the DNA. The data contain about 82,000 clones, about 80% of them seen just once; the ten biggest clones take up approximately 12%. The CDR3 is made up of 16 amino acids. CDR1 and CDR2 from the germline V gene are MDHEN and SYDVKM. The V and J ends lost 1 base and 0 bases respectively, with 10 bases between them.

Source material: peripheral blood. The chain combines TRBV28 with TRBJ1-5; D is perhaps TRBD1 (5 bases). The clonotype was recovered from a woman aged 40 to 50 with active or convalescent COVID-19. The CDR3 DNA reads as TGTGCCAGCAGTTTATTGGGGGGGGATAGCAATCAGCCCCAGCATTTT. Translating gives CASSLLGGDSNQPQHF.